This TCR beta chain originates from a study of T cells in Graves' hyperthyroidism and ophthalmopathy. Amplification of TCR beta CDR3 regions used RNA as the template. During a first-round RT-PCR of the TCR CDR3, the HTBI primer set was used. TCRdb fed the multiplex PCR reads into MiXCR, producing one record per CDR3 protein. The sample holds around 350,000 distinct CDR3 sequences, 12% to 15% seen once. Pregnant or lactating patients were excluded, as were those with uncontrolled infection or other autoimmune disease. V gave up 8 bases and J gave up 2 bases; unmatched junction bases: 6. Germline lookup yields CDR1 SNHLY and CDR2 FYNNEI. This CDR3 is 14 amino acids long. At least ten counts were recorded for this clonotype.

The TCR originated in a woman in her sixties or seventies with Graves' ophthalmopathy. The chain carries TRBV2 and TRBJ1-2, with TRBD1 identical over 9 bases. Sequenced sample: blood. The CDR3 loop reads CASRRDRENYGYTF. The CDR3, as DNA: TGTGCCAGCCGCCGGGACAGGGAGAACTATGGCTACACCTTC.